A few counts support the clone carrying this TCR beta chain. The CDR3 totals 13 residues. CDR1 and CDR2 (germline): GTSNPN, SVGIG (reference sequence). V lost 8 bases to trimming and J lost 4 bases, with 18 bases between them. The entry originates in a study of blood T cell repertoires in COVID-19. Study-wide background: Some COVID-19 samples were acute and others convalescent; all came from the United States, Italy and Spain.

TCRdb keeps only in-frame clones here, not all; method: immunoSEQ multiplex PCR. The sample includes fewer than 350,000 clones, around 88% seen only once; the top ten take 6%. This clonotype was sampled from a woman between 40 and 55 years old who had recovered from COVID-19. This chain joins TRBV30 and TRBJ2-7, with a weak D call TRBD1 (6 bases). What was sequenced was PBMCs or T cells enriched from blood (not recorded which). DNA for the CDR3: TGTGCCGGGGGCGGACAGACGGTTTACGAGCAGTACTTC. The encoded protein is CAGGGQTVYEQYF.